This is a list of T cell receptor beta chains from one sample in a study of cytomegalovirus exposure and HLA in healthy donors. Assay: immunoSEQ multiplex PCR; the TCRdb copy retains only in-frame clones and omits some. The data hold around 160,000 clones, with approximately 81% observed a single time. The specimen sequenced was PBMCs. The receptors were gathered from a man aged 25-40 years in good health and CMV-seropositive. CDR3s include the opening cysteine and the closing phenylalanine or tryptophan. Not every row has a clone size; where given, it reads once, few, many or a size class.

j_call	v_call	clone_size	cdr3_aa
TRBJ1-5	TRBV28	.	CASSLRDSEHF
TRBJ2-3	TRBV5-1	.	CASSLGQMSTDTQYF
TRBJ1-5	TRBV5-6	.	CASSSREDRDRQHF
TRBJ1-2	TRBV28	once	CASSPGDYGYTF
TRBJ2-1	TRBV11-2	.	CASSSGLVDLF
TRBJ1-1	TRBV14	.	CASSPDRRTEAFF
TRBJ1-6	TRBV2	once	CASKSSYNSPLHF
TRBJ2-7	TRBV28	.	CASSRAGLEQYF
TRBJ1-2	TRBV27	once	CASSSDQGNYGYTF
TRBJ2-7	TRBV6-1	.	CASSEWSGVGYEQYF
TRBJ2-5	TRBV28	.	CASSFSQGEWETQYF
TRBJ2-1	TRBV28	.	CASSFLGLADYNEQFF
TRBJ1-4	TRBV5-1	.	CASSYTGGDEKLFF
TRBJ2-1	TRBV5-1	.	CASSWMVGQGVANEQFF
TRBJ1-2	TRBV19	once	CASSKGQVYGYTF
TRBJ1-5	TRBV28	few	CASRQGLAQHF
TRBJ2-1	TRBV10-1	.	CASSGGQGAQVEQFF
TRBJ1-2	TRBV9	few	CASSVGTGRNYGYTF
TRBJ2-1	TRBV2	.	CASRRGGNEQFF
TRBJ2-7	TRBV19	.	CASSIVWDREFGSYEQYF
TRBJ2-7	TRBV28	few	CASSLGDRVTYEQYF
TRBJ2-3	TRBV11-2	.	CASSLIGGAADTQYF
TRBJ1-2	TRBV30	.	CAWSVLQGYGYTF
TRBJ2-7	TRBV25-1	.	CASVGQVEQYF
TRBJ1-4	TRBV19	.	CASSIRGGATNEKLFF
TRBJ2-1	TRBV9	.	CASSASGKLGEQFF
TRBJ1-4	TRBV6-5	once	CASSRRDRENEKLFF
TRBJ2-1	TRBV28	.	CASSYPGVRYEQFF
TRBJ1-2	TRBV6-5	.	CASSTGGNNYGYTF
TRBJ1-1	TRBV6-1	.	CASSERGQGRTEAFF
TRBJ1-1	TRBV7-2	.	CASSLQGRNTEAFF
TRBJ1-5	TRBV2	.	CASSLYGQGSNQPQHF
TRBJ2-7	TRBV5-4	.	CASSPGGLGEQYF
TRBJ2-1	TRBV6-6	once	CASRPVGREFEEQFF
TRBJ1-5	TRBV27	.	CASRDRGGGNQPQHF
TRBJ1-1	TRBV11-3	.	CASSQDRNTEAFF
TRBJ1-5	TRBV2	.	CASSEAAGFNQPQHF
TRBJ2-7	TRBV7-2	.	CASSLALAGGRSYEQYF
TRBJ2-3	TRBV7-2	.	CASSPDASGHTQYF
TRBJ2-1	TRBV7-7	few	CASSRGLAGDNEQFF
TRBJ1-2	TRBV6-1	.	CASSSRQGNYGYTF
TRBJ1-4	TRBV15	.	CATSGGAGVEKLFF
TRBJ1-2	TRBV28	.	CASSSGGSYGYTF
TRBJ1-1	TRBV7-9	.	CASSLEGAGAFF
TRBJ2-1	TRBV7-8	.	CASSIGRDPFADYYNEQFF
TRBJ2-3	TRBV4-1	.	CASSQERGGLTSTDTQYF
TRBJ1-5	TRBV27	.	CASSLSRVSGQPQHF
TRBJ2-5	TRBV7-2	.	CASSRRQGRETQYF
TRBJ1-2	TRBV2	.	CASSEALRDRGGGYTF
TRBJ2-5	TRBV5-1	.	CASSGTSGARTQYF
TRBJ2-7	TRBV5-4	once	CASSSARHSGGSYEQYF
TRBJ2-1	TRBV30	.	CAWSRGRDNEQFF
TRBJ2-3	TRBV7-9	.	CASSWSTLEDTQYF
TRBJ2-1	TRBV25-1	.	CASGGLAGERNEQFF
TRBJ1-2	TRBV9	few	CASSSGYGYTF